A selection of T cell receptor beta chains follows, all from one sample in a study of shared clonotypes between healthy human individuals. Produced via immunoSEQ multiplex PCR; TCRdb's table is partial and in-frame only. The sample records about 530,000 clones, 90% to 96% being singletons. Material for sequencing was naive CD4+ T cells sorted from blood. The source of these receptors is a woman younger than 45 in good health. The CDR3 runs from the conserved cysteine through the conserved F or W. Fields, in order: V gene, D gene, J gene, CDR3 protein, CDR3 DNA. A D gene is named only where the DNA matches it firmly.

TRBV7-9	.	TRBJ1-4	CASTRTAQYEKLFF	TGTGCCAGCACAAGGACGGCGCAGTATGAAAAACTGTTTTTT
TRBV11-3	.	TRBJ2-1	CASSQSYSYNEQFF	TGTGCCAGCAGCCAATCCTACTCCTACAATGAGCAGTTCTTC
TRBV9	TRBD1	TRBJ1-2	CASSIGTGNVNYGYTF	TGTGCCAGCAGCATAGGGACAGGCAATGTTAACTATGGCTACACCTTC
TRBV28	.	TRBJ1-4	CASRTPGYNEKLFF	TGTGCCAGCAGAACTCCAGGGTATAATGAAAAACTGTTTTTT
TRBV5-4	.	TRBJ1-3	CASSSQLGGAGNTIYF	TGTGCCAGCAGCTCCCAATTAGGGGGGGCTGGAAACACCATATATTTT
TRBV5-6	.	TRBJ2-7	CASSLLAGQTYEQYF	TGTGCCAGCAGCTTGTTGGCAGGACAAACCTACGAGCAGTACTTC
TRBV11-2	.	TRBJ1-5	CASSSTDQPQHF	TGTGCCAGCAGCTCTACAGATCAGCCCCAGCATTTT
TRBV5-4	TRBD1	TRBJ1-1	CASSLRTGPDTEAFF	TGTGCCAGCAGCCTTCGGACAGGGCCCGACACTGAAGCTTTCTTT
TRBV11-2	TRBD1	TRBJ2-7	CASSSGQQYEQYF	TGTGCCAGCAGCTCGGGACAGCAATACGAGCAGTACTTC
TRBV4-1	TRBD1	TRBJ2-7	CASSPHLQGAPSSYEQYF	TGCGCCAGCAGCCCACACCTCCAGGGGGCTCCCAGCTCCTACGAGCAGTACTTC
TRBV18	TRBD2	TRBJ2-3	CASSPMSSGSTDTQYF	TGTGCCAGCTCACCAATGTCTAGCGGGAGCACAGATACGCAGTATTTT
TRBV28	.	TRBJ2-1	CASSLTLNRVANEQFF	TGTGCCAGCAGTTTAACCCTAAACCGGGTCGCCAATGAGCAGTTCTTC
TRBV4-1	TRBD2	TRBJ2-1	CASRATSGRAGGNEQFF	TGCGCCAGCAGGGCGACTAGCGGGAGGGCCGGGGGTAATGAGCAGTTCTTC
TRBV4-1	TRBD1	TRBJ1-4	CASSQERQGLTEKLFF	TGCGCCAGCAGCCAAGAAAGACAGGGGTTGACTGAAAAACTGTTTTTT
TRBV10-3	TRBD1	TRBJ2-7	CAISSIGGLTYEQYF	TGTGCCATCAGCTCAATAGGGGGCCTTACCTACGAGCAGTACTTC
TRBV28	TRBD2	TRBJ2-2	CASKSAGKASGELFF	TGTGCCAGCAAATCAGCGGGAAAGGCTAGCGGGGAGCTGTTTTTT
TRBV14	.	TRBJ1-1	CASSSSWDTHPAFF	TGTGCCAGCAGCTCTTCGTGGGACACCCATCCAGCTTTCTTT
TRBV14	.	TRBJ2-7	CASSPRDIGTYEQYF	TGTGCCAGCAGCCCTAGGGACATCGGGACCTACGAGCAGTACTTC
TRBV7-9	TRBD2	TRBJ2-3	CASSLSTSGSLADTQYF	TGTGCCAGCAGCTTATCAACTAGCGGGAGCCTCGCAGATACGCAGTATTTT
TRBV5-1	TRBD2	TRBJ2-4	CASSLSGTVAKNIQYF	TGCGCCAGCAGCTTAAGCGGGACGGTAGCCAAAAACATTCAGTACTTC
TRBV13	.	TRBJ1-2	CASSSQGSGGYTF	TGTGCCAGCAGCTCCCAAGGTAGTGGTGGCTACACCTTC
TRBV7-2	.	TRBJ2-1	CASSLAASDPPRFFF	TGTGCCAGCAGCCTTGCGGCTAGCGACCCGCCCCGGTTTTTCTTC
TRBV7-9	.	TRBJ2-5	CASSLVVQETQYF	TGTGCCAGCAGCTTAGTAGTACAAGAGACCCAGTACTTC
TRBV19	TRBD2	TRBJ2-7	CASSGRNYEQYF	TGTGCCAGTAGCGGGAGGAACTACGAGCAGTACTTC
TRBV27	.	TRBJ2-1	CASSYPFGNEQFF	TGTGCCAGCAGTTATCCCTTCGGTAATGAGCAGTTCTTC
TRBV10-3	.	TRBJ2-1	CAISDISESSIETYNEQFF	TGTGCCATCAGTGACATCAGTGAGTCGTCTATCGAGACCTACAATGAGCAGTTCTTC